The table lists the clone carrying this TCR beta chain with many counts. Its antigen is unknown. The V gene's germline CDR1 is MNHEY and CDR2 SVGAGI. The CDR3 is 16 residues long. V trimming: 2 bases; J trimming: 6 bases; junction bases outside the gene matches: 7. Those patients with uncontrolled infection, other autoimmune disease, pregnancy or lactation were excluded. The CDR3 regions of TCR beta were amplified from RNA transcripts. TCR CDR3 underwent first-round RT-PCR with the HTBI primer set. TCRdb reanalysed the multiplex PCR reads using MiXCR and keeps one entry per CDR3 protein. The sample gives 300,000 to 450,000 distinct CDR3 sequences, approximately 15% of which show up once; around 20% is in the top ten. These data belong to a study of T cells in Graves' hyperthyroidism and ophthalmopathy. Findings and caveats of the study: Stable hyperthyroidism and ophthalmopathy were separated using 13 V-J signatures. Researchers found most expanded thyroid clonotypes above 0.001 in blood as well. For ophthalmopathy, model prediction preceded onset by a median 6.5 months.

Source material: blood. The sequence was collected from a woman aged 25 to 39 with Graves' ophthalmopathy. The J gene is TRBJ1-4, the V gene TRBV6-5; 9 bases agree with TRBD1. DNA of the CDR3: TGTGCCAGCAGTTACCGAGGGACAGGGTTCGATGAAAAACTGTTTTTT. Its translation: CASSYRGTGFDEKLFF.